The entry that follows covers one T cell receptor beta chain sequence. The target antigen is unknown. These data belong to a study of OX40 agonist ivuxolimab in advanced cancers. Study as a whole: Ivuxolimab, an agonist antibody against OX40 (CD134), was given to patients. Whole-study results and caveats: CD4+ and CD8+ T cells in blood underwent clonal expansion by week 6 at 0.1 to 3.0 mg/kg. No antigen was identified for the clonally expanded peripheral T cells. Low normalized T-cell clonal expansion was also seen in some nonresponders.

The method was immunoSEQ multiplex PCR; TCRdb's version includes in-frame clones alone and lacks a portion of them. Among 150,000 to 190,000 clones listed, approximately 94% were seen once. CDR1 and CDR2 from the germline V gene are SGHTA and FQGNSA. The CDR3 is 16 amino acids. With 3 bases removed from V and 3 bases from J, the gap between germline ends came to 17 bases. The starting material was CD4+ or CD8+ T cells sorted from blood, obtained in a trial of the OX40 agonist ivuxolimab. This TCR derives from an adult with an advanced solid tumor such as melanoma, head and neck, liver or kidney cancer. The genes are TRBV7-2 and TRBJ2-5; maybe TRBD2 (7 bases). For the CDR3, the DNA is TGTGCCAGCAGCTTTGGCGGCGGGGGCCGTAAAGAGACCCAGTACTTC. Protein sequence: CASSFGGGGRKETQYF.